What follows describes a single T cell receptor beta chain. Antigen: not known. The sample originates from a study of T cell responses to AZD1222 COVID-19 vaccine. The CDR3 is made up of 13 amino acids. Trimming took off 3 bases at V and 0 bases at J, with 6 bases between the two ends. Germline assignment: CDR1 DFQATT and CDR2 SNEGSKA (reference sequence). Overall study findings and caveats: Among those given AZD1222, only 5 to 7 were seropositive at baseline. The donor group comprised mostly white British people and more females; the analysis possibly underestimated clonal diversity. Reportedly, close to half of spike-specific TCRs are directed against unmutated variant regions. When two AZD1222 doses had been given, Spike-specific TCR breadth and depth rose.

Libraries were prepared by immunoSEQ multiplex PCR; TCRdb keeps only in-frame clonotypes and omits some of them. The table records roughly 100,000 clones, almost 90% of them present only once. This chain uses TRBV20-1 with TRBJ1-3, with unresolved D. The sequencing here drew on peripheral blood, taken 28 days after the second AZD1222 dose. The sequence was collected from an adult who received the AZD1222 COVID-19 vaccine. The CDR3 DNA reads as TGCAGTGCTAGTCGCAACTCTGGAAACACCATATATTTT. As protein: CSASRNSGNTIYF.